This paragraph reports one T cell receptor (beta chain). The antigen is undetermined. The data derive from a study of CD4 T cells in relation to SARS-CoV-2 and coronaviruses. The unexposed donors gave CD4+ T cells in 2011-2018, prior to COVID-19. CD4 enrichment then naive enrichment separated naive from memory CD4+ cells. Uncultured naive and memory CD4+ T cells supplied DNA for deep TCR-beta sequencing. TCRdb's table, derived via immunoSEQ multiplex PCR, lists solely in-frame clones and lacks some. Of 65,000 or so clones listed, about 89% are singletons. Germline CDR1 is SGHAT and CDR2 is FQNNGV. CDR3 length: 14 residues. V was cut by 1 base and J by 0 bases, with 4 bases left in between. Study-level findings and limits: The cross-reactivity analysis covered only spike protein, not other viral proteins.

The gene calls are TRBV11-2 and TRBJ1-3; D unclear. Sequenced material: memory CD4+ T cells from PBMCs. The sequence was obtained from a human donor in good health. The CDR3 loop reads CASSLALSGNTIYF. The CDR3 bases are TGTGCCAGCAGCTTAGCACTCTCTGGAAACACCATATATTTT.